This entry lists 11 T cell receptor beta chains sequenced from one sample in a study of T cells in Graves' hyperthyroidism and ophthalmopathy. Amplified TCR beta CDR3 regions came from RNA transcripts. With the HTBI primer set, the TCR CDR3 went through a first round of RT-PCR. MiXCR was run by TCRdb on the multiplex PCR reads, yielding one entry per CDR3 protein. The table lists about 560,000 distinct CDR3 sequences, 16% of them singletons. Sequencing input: blood. The receptors stem from a woman aged 18-29 years with Graves' hyperthyroidism.

This clonotype was counted a few times. The chain joins TRBV5-5 to TRBJ1-5; no firm D call. The length of the CDR3 is 15 residues. Trimming removed 1 base from V and 3 bases from J, with 11 bases in between. Germline V gene sequence: CDR1 SGHKS, CDR2 YYEKEE (reference sequence). For the CDR3, the DNA is TGTGCCAGCAGCTTGTTGGCCAGCTCCAATCAGCCCCAGCATTTT. This gives the protein CASSLLASSNQPQHF.

This clonotype has at least ten counts. The chain couples TRBV3-1 to TRBJ2-5; 8 bases match TRBD2. This CDR3 is built from 14 residues. The V gene end was trimmed by 0 bases and the J gene end by 10 bases; junction bases not matched to a gene: 7. Germline-derived CDR1 and CDR2 are LGHDT and YNNKEL (reference sequence). CDR3 nucleotides: TGTGCCAGCAGCCAAGAACTAGCGGACATCGACCAGTACTTC. This codes for CASSQELADIDQYF.

This clonotype was counted between two and nine times. This chain connects TRBV6-9 to TRBJ2-5, with D perhaps given as TRBD1 or TRBD2 (6 bases each). This CDR3 spans 14 amino acids. CDR1 is MNHGY, CDR2 SVAAGI, per germline. With 3 bases removed from V and 5 bases from J, the gap between germline ends came to 13 bases. The CDR3 region has the DNA TGTGCCAGCAGTTACTACCTAGGGGGGGAGACCCAGTACTTC. Its translation is CASSYYLGGETQYF.

The CDR3 nucleotides are TGCAGCGAAAAGGCCGGGGAAGAGACCCAGTACTTC. Translated, it gives CSEKAGEETQYF. The chain couples TRBV29-1 to TRBJ2-5, with a tentative D call TRBD2 (5 bases). Trimming cost V 7 bases and J 3 bases, with 12 bases left between them. The CDR3 is 12 amino acids. Germline V CDR1 and CDR2: SQVTM, ANQGSEA. The variable domain in full, with the rest retrieved from reference TRBV29-1 and TRBJ2-5, is SAVISQKPSRDICQRGTSLTIQCQVDSQVTMMFWYRQQPGQSLTLIATANQGSEATYESGFVIDKFPISRPNLTFSTLTVSNMSPEDSSIYLCSEKAGEETQYFGPGTRLLVL.

The sample holds one count of this clonotype. V gene TRBV6-2 or TRBV6-3 combines with J gene TRBJ1-6; D ambiguous. The germline V gene encodes CDR1 MNHEY and CDR2 SVGEGT. CDR3 length equals 14 residues. V lost 0 bases and J 8 bases, leaving 8 bases between the germline ends. The CDR3 here is CASSYSTGYSPLHF. CDR3 in DNA: TGTGCCAGCAGTTACTCGACGGGGTATTCACCCCTCCACTTT.

This clonotype came up many times. The chain carries TRBV24-1 and TRBJ2-5, with D unclear. The CDR3 consists of 15 residues. V was trimmed by 2 bases and J by 0 bases, leaving 9 bases between them. In germline, CDR1 is KGHDR, CDR2 SFDVKD. The CDR3 DNA follows: TGTGCCACCAGTGATTCATCAACGTACCAAGAGACCCAGTACTTC. Translated, it gives CATSDSSTYQETQYF.

The table lists this clonotype with many counts. V gene TRBV20-1 combines with J gene TRBJ1-1, with D possibly being TRBD1 (5 bases). Trimming took off 0 bases at V and 2 bases at J, with 13 bases between the two ends. Germline CDR1 is DFQATT and CDR2 is SNEGSKA (reference sequence). The CDR3 is 15 amino acids. The CDR3: CSAREGSDRNTEAFF. DNA for the CDR3: TGCAGTGCTAGAGAAGGGAGCGACAGAAACACTGAAGCTTTCTTT.

This clonotype occurred many times. CDR3 loop: CASSFLELRDTDTQYF. The CDR3 DNA reads TGTGCCAGCAGCTTCCTAGAGCTTCGTGACACAGATACGCAGTATTTT. The chain links TRBV7-9 to TRBJ2-3; D ambiguous. CDR3 length: 16 amino acids. The germline V and J ends were trimmed by 3 bases and 2 bases, with 15 bases remaining between them. CDR1 is SEHNR, CDR2 FQNEAQ, per germline (reference sequence).

The chain couples TRBV19 to TRBJ2-3; the D gene could be TRBD1 or TRBD2 (6 bases each). The germline V gene encodes CDR1 LNHDA and CDR2 SQIVND (reference sequence). The CDR3 has 18 residues. V lost 4 bases and J lost 0, with 20 bases in between. This CDR3 reads CASSTGTGKTGSTDTQYF. For the CDR3, the DNA is TGTGCCAGTAGTACCGGGACTGGCAAAACAGGGAGCACAGATACGCAGTATTTT.

In this sample, this clonotype turned up many times. The rearrangement links TRBV2 to TRBJ2-3; no definite D call. The germline V and J ends were trimmed by 7 bases and 2 bases, with 7 bases remaining between them. From germline, CDR1 is SNHLY and CDR2 FYNNEI. The CDR3 is made up of 12 amino acids. This CDR3 is CASTPYTDTQYF. The CDR3 DNA reads as TGTGCCAGCACCCCTTACACAGATACGCAGTATTTT. Full variable domain (remainder filled in from reference TRBV2 and TRBJ2-3): EPEVTQTPSHQVTQMGQEVILRCVPISNHLYFYWYRQILGQKVEFLVSFYNNEISEKSEIFDDQFSVERPDGSNFTLKIRSTKLEDSAMYFCASTPYTDTQYFGPGTRLTVL.

This clonotype was detected ten times or more. The V and J genes are TRBV20-1 and TRBJ2-5, with 14 bases that match TRBD2. The V segment lost 1 base and the J segment 5 bases; nucleotides outside the gene matches: 6. The CDR3 totals 16 residues. CDR1 is DFQATT, CDR2 SNEGSKA, per germline (reference sequence). The CDR3 bases are TGCAGTGCTAGAGGACTAGCGGGGGGGCAAGCGGAGACCCAGTACTTC. Translated: CSARGLAGGQAETQYF.